The 26 T cell receptor beta chains below were found in one sample sequenced in a study of T cells in narcolepsy. Only in-frame clones appear in the TCRdb table, and some are missing; sequencing was by immunoSEQ multiplex PCR. Of about 35,000 clones listed, approximately 80% were seen once; the top ten hold approximately 0.99%. The sequenced sample was memory (CD45RA-) CD4+ T cells from blood. These receptors all stem from a human donor in good health.

The chain combines TRBV11-3 with TRBJ2-1, with 11 nucleotides matching TRBD2. Germline-derived CDR1 and CDR2 are SGHNT and YENEEA. The CDR3 runs to 15 residues. The V segment lost 2 bases and the J segment 7 bases; nucleotides outside the gene matches: 4. CDR3 loop: CASSLHSGRENEQFF. For the CDR3, the DNA is TGTGCCAGCAGCTTACATAGCGGGAGGGAGAATGAGCAGTTCTTC.

The chain joins TRBV4-1 to TRBJ2-7, with D possibly being TRBD1 or TRBD2 (5 bases each). Germline V gene data show CDR1 as MGHRA and CDR2 as YSYEKL. Trimming took off 4 bases at V and 5 bases at J, with 18 bases between the two ends. The CDR3 spans 15 residues. The DNA of the CDR3 is TGCGCCAGCAGCCTTTTGGGGACCCGTTTTAACGAGCAGTACTTC. Protein sequence: CASSLLGTRFNEQYF.

The chain carries TRBV27 and TRBJ1-6; 7 bases match TRBD1. J was trimmed by 11 bases and V by 4 bases; bases with no gene match: 11. CDR1 and CDR2 from the germline V gene are MNHEY and SMNVEV (reference sequence). This CDR3 spans 15 amino acids. CDR3 residues: CASSSSSTGVAPLHF. The DNA for the CDR3 is TGTGCCAGCAGTTCATCTTCCACAGGGGTGGCACCCCTCCACTTT.

The chain joins TRBV18 to TRBJ2-2; 8 bases match TRBD2. The CDR3 spans 15 residues. CDR1 and CDR2 (germline): KGHSH, LQKENI. V was clipped by 6 bases and J by 9 bases; unmatched bases: 12. CDR3 sequence reads: CASSAAAGANRELFF. The CDR3 nucleotides are TGTGCCAGCTCCGCCGCAGCGGGAGCTAACCGGGAGCTGTTTTTT.

The chain recombines TRBV27 with TRBJ2-1; D is uncertain. V was shortened by 4 bases and J by 11 bases, with 9 bases between the two germline ends. The CDR3 length is 11 residues. The germline V gene has CDR1 MNHEY and CDR2 SMNVEV (reference sequence). In nucleotides, the CDR3 is TGTGCCAGCAGTTCGCGAGAGCAGCAGTTCTTC. Protein: CASSSREQQFF.

This sequence joins TRBV11-3 and TRBJ2-2; weak D call: TRBD2 (7 bases). Germline V gene lookup returns CDR1 SGHNT and CDR2 YENEEA. The V gene lost 1 base and the J gene lost 5 bases, with 11 bases spanning the gap. This CDR3 is 15 amino acids long. This CDR3 reads CASSLGGGLTGELFF. The DNA of the CDR3 is TGTGCCAGCAGCTTAGGAGGGGGACTAACCGGGGAGCTGTTTTTT.

V and J are TRBV5-8 and TRBJ2-3; tentative D call: TRBD1 (5 bases). Germline CDR1 is SGHTS and CDR2 is YDEGEE. The CDR3 consists of 15 residues. V was cut by 1 base and J by 4 bases, with 13 bases left in between. The CDR3 region is CASSLRTGTSDTQYF. The CDR3 region has the DNA TGTGCCAGCAGCTTGCGTACAGGAACTTCAGATACGCAGTATTTT.

The chain employs TRBV28 and TRBJ2-5, with TRBD2 as a possible D gene (6 bases). The germline V gene has CDR1 MDHEN and CDR2 SYDVKM. V gave up 6 bases and J gave up 4 bases, with 12 bases separating them. CDR3 length equals 13 residues. The CDR3 sequence is CASRPGDRETQYF. CDR3 in DNA: TGTGCCAGCAGGCCGGGGGATAGAGAGACCCAGTACTTC.

This clone was recorded a few times. This rearrangement joins TRBV10-3 to TRBJ1-2; possible D gene TRBD1, 6 bases. The CDR3 extends over 13 amino acids. Trimming took off 4 bases at V and 4 bases at J, with 10 bases between the two ends. Germline V gene lookup returns CDR1 ENHRY and CDR2 SYGVKD. CDR3 amino acids: CAISAQGTYGYTF. The CDR3 DNA is TGTGCCATCAGTGCGCAGGGGACCTATGGCTACACCTTC.

As concerns this clone: The same CDR3 can be traced to other DNA sequences in this sample. The chain recombines TRBV27 with TRBJ2-2; TRBD2 matches at 9 bases. CDR1 and CDR2 from the germline V gene are MNHEY and SMNVEV (reference sequence). This CDR3 has 15 residues. V was pared by 8 bases and J by 1 base, with 5 bases of the junction left unmatched. The CDR3 DNA follows: TGTGCCAGCTCTTTGACTAGCGGGAACACCGGGGAGCTGTTTTTT. This sequence encodes CASSLTSGNTGELFF.

This clone was found a few times. The chain has TRBV6-1 and TRBJ2-5; D is ambiguous. CDR3 length equals 15 residues. The germline V and J ends were trimmed by 1 base and 2 bases, with 11 bases remaining between them. Germline V gene sequence: CDR1 MNHNS, CDR2 SASEGT. CDR3 in DNA: TGTGCCAGCAGTGAAGGGGCAGGTACTCAAGAGACCCAGTACTTC. Amino acids: CASSEGAGTQETQYF.

This clone was observed a few times. The chain links TRBV19 to TRBJ2-1, with 7 positions matching TRBD2. The CDR3 length is 17 residues. The junction had 20 bases not matched to a gene; V was cut back by 5 bases and J by 10 bases. Looked up from germline, CDR1 is LNHDA and CDR2 is SQIVND (reference sequence). For the CDR3, the DNA is TGTGCCAGTAGTGACATGGGGAGGGGACCCTCGGGCCGGGAGCAGTTCTTC. Translation: CASSDMGRGPSGREQFF.

This clone was counted only a few times. The CDR3 DNA follows: TGTGCCTGGAGTGGACTAGCGGGAGCCGGGGAGCTGTTTTTT. It encodes CAWSGLAGAGELFF. The V call is TRBV30, the J call TRBJ2-2, with 12 bases that match TRBD2. Germline loops: CDR1 GTSNPN, CDR2 SVGIG (reference sequence). Trimming at V came to 1 base and at J to 6 bases, leaving 0 bases not matched to a gene. The CDR3 is 14 residues long.

The chain combines TRBV10-1 with TRBJ1-6; D may be TRBD1 (5 bases). The CDR3 is made up of 13 amino acids. Trimming stripped 4 bases from V and 7 bases from J, with 8 bases between. Looked up from germline, CDR1 is WNHNN and CDR2 is SYGVQD (reference sequence). CDR3 in DNA: TGCGCCAGCAGTGTACAGGTGAATTCACCCCTCCACTTT. This sequence encodes CASSVQVNSPLHF.

The rearrangement joins TRBV20-1 to TRBJ1-1; TRBD1 aligns across 7 bases. V dropped 5 bases and J dropped 7; count of bases not matched to a gene: 4. Germline assignment: CDR1 DFQATT and CDR2 SNEGSKA (reference sequence). This CDR3 has 11 residues. In nucleotides, the CDR3 is TGCAGTGCTTTGGGGACAGTTGAAGCTTTCTTT. As protein: CSALGTVEAFF.

The table lists this clone with a few counts. The chain combines TRBV13 with TRBJ2-3, with 9 nucleotides matching TRBD1. J gave up 2 bases and V 2 bases, and 2 bases lay outside the gene matches. This CDR3 spans 15 amino acids. Per the germline V gene, CDR1 is PRHDT and CDR2 is FYEKMQ (reference sequence). The CDR3 coding sequence is TGTGCCAGCAGCTTATGGGACAGGGCCACAGATACGCAGTATTTT. Encoded protein: CASSLWDRATDTQYF.

The chain recombines TRBV5-1 with TRBJ2-2; D might be TRBD1 (6 bases). The germline CDR1 and CDR2 sequences are SGHRS and YFSETQ. This CDR3 has 14 residues. Trimming pared 5 bases from V and 2 bases from J, leaving 10 bases between. The CDR3 spells CASSAGTNTGELFF. The CDR3 DNA follows: TGCGCCAGCAGTGCCGGGACAAACACCGGGGAGCTGTTTTTT. Filled out from reference TRBV5-1 and TRBJ2-2, the complete variable domain reads KAGVTQTPRYLIKTRGQQVTLSCSPISGHRSVSWYQQTPGQGLQFLFEYFSETQRNKGNFPGRFSGRQFSNSRSEMNVSTLELGDSALYLCASSAGTNTGELFFGEGSRLTVL.

The rearrangement joins TRBV6-1 to TRBJ2-7; perhaps TRBD1 as D (5 bases). Germline V gene sequence: CDR1 MNHNS, CDR2 SASEGT. The ends were cut back, 4 bases at V and 1 base at J, with 14 bases in the middle. The CDR3 loop spans 15 amino acids. The chain's CDR3 is CASSVQDRQSYEQYF. The CDR3 DNA reads TGTGCCAGCAGTGTCCAAGACCGACAGTCCTACGAGCAGTACTTC.

This clone is medium-sized. The chain uses TRBV6-5 and TRBJ2-1, with TRBD2 identical over 9 bases. Trimming removed 5 bases from V and 3 bases from J; junction bases left unmatched: 5. Germline V gene sequence: CDR1 MNHEY, CDR2 SVGAGI. CDR3 length: 15 residues. The CDR3 sequence is CASSLSGGNYNEQFF. DNA for the CDR3: TGTGCCAGCAGTCTCAGCGGGGGGAACTACAATGAGCAGTTCTTC.

The chain uses TRBV25-1 and TRBJ2-5; TRBD1 is a possible D gene (5 bases). This CDR3 spans 14 amino acids. Germline CDR1 and CDR2: MGHDK and SYGVNS. V shed 1 base and J shed 2 bases, with 8 bases lying between them. CDR3 region: CASSESTAQETQYF. In DNA form, the CDR3 reads TGTGCCAGCAGTGAATCGACAGCTCAAGAGACCCAGTACTTC.

The genes are TRBV5-6 and TRBJ2-7; D may be TRBD1 or TRBD2 (6 bases each). This CDR3 region has 13 residues. Germline V gives CDR1 SGHDT, CDR2 YYEEEE. V lost 4 bases and J lost 7, with 15 bases in between. DNA for the CDR3: TGTGCCAGCAGCCGGACTGGGGGGCGGGAGCAGTACTTC. Translating gives CASSRTGGREQYF.

The genes are TRBV5-4 and TRBJ2-2; 9 bases fit TRBD2. Losses at the gene ends were 4 bases for V and 3 bases for J; bases not matched to a gene: 10. The CDR3 spans 17 residues. Germline CDR1 is SGHNT and CDR2 is YYREEE (reference sequence). The CDR3 DNA sequence: TGTGCCAGCAGCCCCGGGGGGCTAGCGGGGTACACCGGGGAGCTGTTTTTT. Translated, it gives CASSPGGLAGYTGELFF. The full variable domain, rest sourced from reference TRBV5-4 and TRBJ2-2, is ETGVTQSPTHLIKTRGQQVTLRCSSQSGHNTVSWYQQALGQGPQFIFQYYREEENGRGNFPPRFSGLQFPNYSSELNVNALELDDSALYLCASSPGGLAGYTGELFFGEGSRLTVL.

The chain is built from TRBV19 and TRBJ1-2, with 7 bases aligning to TRBD1. There are 14 residues in the CDR3. Germline CDR1 LNHDA, CDR2 SQIVND (reference sequence). After removal of 7 bases from V and 6 bases from J, the junction contained 11 bases not matched to a gene. The CDR3 DNA reads TGTGCCAGTAAAAGGCAGGGGGACTTGGATGGCTACACCTTC. The encoded protein is CASKRQGDLDGYTF.

This clone came up a few times. The V call is TRBV6-6, the J call TRBJ1-6; the D is unclear. There are 13 residues in the CDR3. V gave up 5 bases and J gave up 5 bases, with 7 bases separating them. CDR1 and CDR2 (germline): MNHNY, SVGAGI (reference sequence). The CDR3, as DNA: TGTGCCAGCAGTGGGGTTGATAATTCACCCCTCCACTTT. This translates into CASSGVDNSPLHF.

The chain joins TRBV5-4 to TRBJ2-1, with D tentatively TRBD1 or TRBD2 (5 bases each). With 4 bases removed from V and 10 bases from J, the gap between germline ends came to 18 bases. CDR3 size: 14 residues. Germline assignment: CDR1 SGHNT and CDR2 YYREEE (reference sequence). CDR3 in amino acids: CASSLEVGVREQFF. Written as DNA, the CDR3 is TGTGCCAGCAGCCTTGAGGTGGGGGTTCGGGAGCAGTTCTTC.

Only a few counts were recorded for this clone. V gene TRBV7-8 combines with J gene TRBJ2-7, with 8 bases lining up with TRBD1. The CDR3 is 14 residues long. CDR1 SGHVS and CDR2 FQNEAQ come from the germline V gene. Losses at the gene ends were 6 bases for V and 2 bases for J; bases not matched to a gene: 6. Written as DNA, the CDR3 is TGTGCCAGCAGGTATGGACAGGGACCCTACGAGCAGTACTTC. It translates to CASRYGQGPYEQYF.